The 15 T cell receptor beta chains below come from one sample, sequenced in a study of cytomegalovirus exposure and HLA in healthy donors (dated by TCRdb to about 2017). The method behind the library was the immunoSEQ multiplex PCR assay. The multiplex PCR relied on a mix of 60 forward primers for TCR Vbeta segments and 13 reverse primers for TCR Jbeta segments. TCRdb limited this immuneACCESS table to in-frame rearrangements with V and J called. A share of clones is missing; checked studies link under half to unresolved V genes, and the rest is unexplained. This sample is represented by approximately 120,000 clones; 80% to 90% of them were singletons. The leading ten clones occupy roughly 1.1% of the sample. Sequenced input: PBMCs. These TCRs come from a woman aged 25 to 39 in good health and CMV-seronegative.

The chain carries TRBV20-1 and TRBJ1-1, with D possibly matching TRBD1 (5 bases). Deletions cut 5 bases from V and 5 bases from J, with 9 bases between. This CDR3 contains 11 residues. From germline, CDR1 is DFQATT and CDR2 SNEGSKA (reference sequence). As DNA, the CDR3 is TGCAGTGCTTACAGGATTACTGAAGCTTTCTTT. Translation: CSAYRITEAFF.

This clone was seen a handful of times. The V gene is TRBV6-1, the J gene TRBJ1-1, with 9 bases aligning to TRBD1. The CDR3 length is 14 residues. CDR1 and CDR2 (germline): MNHNS, SASEGT. Trimming took 6 bases from V and 4 from J; bases not matched to a gene: 6. CDR3 region: CASRNPTGGTEAFF. CDR3 DNA sequence: TGTGCCAGCAGGAACCCGACAGGGGGCACTGAAGCTTTCTTT.

The rearrangement links TRBV4-1 to TRBJ2-5, with TRBD2 as a possible D gene (5 bases). The length of the CDR3 is 14 residues. Germline values: CDR1 MGHRA, CDR2 YSYEKL. The V end was cut by 0 bases, the J end by 7 bases, with 12 bases between. The CDR3 reads CASSQDRGVGTQYF. Here the CDR3 DNA reads TGCGCCAGCAGCCAAGATCGGGGAGTGGGGACCCAGTACTTC.

This rearrangement joins TRBV6-1 to TRBJ2-7, with D unclear. The germline V and J ends were trimmed by 6 bases and 3 bases, with 6 bases remaining between them. The CDR3 has 11 residues. Germline V gene lookup returns CDR1 MNHNS and CDR2 SASEGT. CDR3: CASRGDYEQYF. CDR3 nucleotides: TGTGCCAGCAGAGGAGACTACGAGCAGTACTTC.

The CDR3 is CASSAGLEGDTQYF. The CDR3 coding sequence is TGTGCCAGCAGTGCCGGACTAGAGGGCGATACGCAGTATTTT. The V gene is TRBV6-4, the J gene TRBJ2-3; 7 nucleotides agree with TRBD2. V lost 4 bases to trimming and J lost 6 bases; unmatched junction nucleotides: 7. Germline-derived CDR1 and CDR2 are MRHNA and SNTAGT. CDR3 size: 14 residues.

This clone was observed once. CDR3 loop: CASSVAAEGVGRRFF. Written as DNA, the CDR3 is TGTGCCAGCAGCGTAGCGGCCGAAGGGGTGGGCCGCCGCTTCTTC. The chain joins TRBV9 to TRBJ2-1; D perhaps matches TRBD1 (5 bases). The CDR3 covers 15 residues. Trimming stripped 0 bases from V and 16 bases from J, with 23 bases between. Germline-derived CDR1 and CDR2 are SGDLS and YYNGEE.

V gene TRBV6-6 combines with J gene TRBJ1-2; the D gene is possibly TRBD1 (6 bases). In germline, CDR1 is MNHNY, CDR2 SVGAGI (reference sequence). Trimming left V 6 bases short and J 8 bases short, with 22 bases between. The CDR3 runs to 15 residues. The CDR3 reads CASSGPSRGTGGYTF. The DNA of the CDR3 is TGTGCCAGCAGCGGACCTTCCAGGGGCACTGGCGGCTACACCTTC.

This rearrangement joins TRBV18 to TRBJ2-3; D is perhaps TRBD1 (5 bases). The CDR3 runs to 17 residues. Looked up from germline, CDR1 is KGHSH and CDR2 is LQKENI. V lost 2 bases and J 7 bases, leaving 22 bases between the germline ends. CDR3 loop: CASSPGAVRTTPHTQYF. The CDR3, as DNA: TGTGCCAGCTCACCAGGGGCGGTCCGCACGACGCCCCATACGCAGTATTTT. Full variable domain (rest looked up from reference TRBV18 and TRBJ2-3): NAGVMQNPRHLVRRRGQEARLRCSPMKGHSHVYWYRQLPEEGLKFMVYLQKENIIDESGMPKERFSAEFPKEGPSILRIQQVVRGDSAAYFCASSPGAVRTTPHTQYFGPGTRLTVL.

The gene calls are TRBV19 and TRBJ2-6; 10 bases agree with TRBD1. The germline V gene encodes CDR1 LNHDA and CDR2 SQIVND (reference sequence). The CDR3 is made up of 17 amino acids. The junction had 1 base not matched to a gene; V was cut back by 2 bases and J by 0 bases. The CDR3 is CASSIWTGGSGANVLTF. CDR3 in DNA: TGTGCCAGTAGTATATGGACAGGGGGCTCTGGGGCCAACGTCCTGACTTTC. The full variable domain, with the rest looked up from reference TRBV19 and TRBJ2-6, is DGGITQSPKYLFRKEGQNVTLSCEQNLNHDAMYWYRQDPGQGLRLIYYSQIVNDFQKGDIAEGYSVSREKKESFPLTVTSAQKNPTAFYLCASSIWTGGSGANVLTFGAGSRLTVL.

This chain connects TRBV6-5 to TRBJ2-5; 13 positions agree with TRBD2. The CDR3 extends over 15 amino acids. Germline V gene data show CDR1 as MNHEY and CDR2 as SVGAGI. V was pared by 6 bases and J by 5 bases, with 6 bases of the junction left unmatched. The CDR3 DNA sequence: TGTGCCAGCAGGCAGACTAGCGGGGGGCGGGAGACCCAGTACTTC. This translates into CASRQTSGGRETQYF.

The chain is built from TRBV18 and TRBJ2-5; TRBD2 might be the D (5 bases). The DNA end is more similar to TRBJ2-7, so the J call may be wrong. The CDR3 extends over 13 amino acids. Per the germline V gene, CDR1 is KGHSH and CDR2 is LQKENI. As DNA, the CDR3 is TGTGCCAGCTCAATCAGCGGCTCCTACGAGCAGTACTTC. This translates into CASSISGSYEQYF.

CDR3 in amino acids: CASSELAEGRYEQYF. The DNA for the CDR3 is TGTGCCAGCAGTGAACTAGCGGAGGGGCGCTACGAGCAGTACTTC. The chain uses TRBV6-4 and TRBJ2-7; 8 bases map to TRBD2. CDR1 is MRHNA, CDR2 SNTAGT, per germline. The V segment lost 3 bases and the J segment 3 bases; nucleotides outside the gene matches: 7. The CDR3 has 15 amino acids.

The gene calls are TRBV29-1 and TRBJ1-1; 7 bases agree with TRBD1. The junction had 4 bases not matched to a gene; V was cut back by 4 bases and J by 2 bases. CDR1 and CDR2 from the germline V gene are SQVTM and ANQGSEA. The CDR3 is 13 residues long. In DNA, the CDR3 is TGCAGCGTTGGGGGACAGCTAAACACTGAAGCTTTCTTT. Its translation is CSVGGQLNTEAFF.

This sequence joins TRBV4-1 and TRBJ1-2; 11 bases agree with TRBD1. In germline, CDR1 is MGHRA, CDR2 YSYEKL. The CDR3 has 18 amino acids. With V trimmed by 3 bases and J by 0 bases, 9 bases remained unmatched. CDR3 coding DNA: TGCGCCAGCAGCCAGGACCGGACAGGGGGCTTAACTAACTATGGCTACACCTTC. This codes for CASSQDRTGGLTNYGYTF.

This clone was found a few times. The chain uses TRBV5-4 and TRBJ1-2; 7 bases line up with TRBD1. The J segment lost 4 bases and the V segment lost 0 bases, leaving 6 bases of the junction unmatched. The CDR3 totals 15 residues. In germline, CDR1 is SGHNT, CDR2 YYREEE (reference sequence). CDR3 protein: CASSLGQGGSYGYTF. For the CDR3, the DNA is TGTGCCAGCAGCTTGGGACAGGGTGGAAGCTATGGCTACACCTTC.